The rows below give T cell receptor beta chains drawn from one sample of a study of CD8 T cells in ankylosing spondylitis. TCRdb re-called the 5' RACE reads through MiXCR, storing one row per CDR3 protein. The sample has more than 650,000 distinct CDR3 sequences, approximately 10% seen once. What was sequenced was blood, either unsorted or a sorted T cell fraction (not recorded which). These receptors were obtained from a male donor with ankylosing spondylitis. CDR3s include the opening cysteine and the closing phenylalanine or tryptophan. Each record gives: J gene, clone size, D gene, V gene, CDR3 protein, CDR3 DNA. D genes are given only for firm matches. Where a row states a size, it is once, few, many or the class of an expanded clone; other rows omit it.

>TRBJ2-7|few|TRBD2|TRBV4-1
CASSPGLATEEQYF
TGCGCCAGCAGCCCGGGACTAGCGACTGAAGAGCAGTACTTC
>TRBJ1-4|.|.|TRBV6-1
CASRGWGVEEKLFF
TGTGCCAGCAGAGGATGGGGGGTAGAAGAAAAACTGTTTTTT
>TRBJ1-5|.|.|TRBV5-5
CASSNLGTLNQPQHF
TGTGCCAGCAGCAACCTCGGGACGCTCAATCAGCCCCAGCATTTT
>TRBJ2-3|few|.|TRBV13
CASSPWTGTTDTQYF
TGTGCCAGCAGCCCATGGACCGGTACCACAGATACGCAGTATTTT
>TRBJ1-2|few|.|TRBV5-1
CASSLTGFYGYTF
TGCGCCAGCAGCTTAACAGGGTTCTATGGCTACACCTTC
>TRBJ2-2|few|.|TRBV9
CASSVSGGNTGELFF
TGTGCCAGCAGTGTTAGCGGAGGGAACACCGGGGAGCTGTTTTTT
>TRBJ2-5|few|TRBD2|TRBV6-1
CASTPNWAGEETQYF
TGTGCCAGCACCCCTAACTGGGCGGGGGAAGAGACCCAGTACTTC
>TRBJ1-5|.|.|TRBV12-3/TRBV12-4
CASRYREDQPQHF
TGTGCCAGCAGGTACAGGGAAGATCAGCCCCAGCATTTT
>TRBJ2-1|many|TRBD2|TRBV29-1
CSARGAGGNYNEQFF
TGCAGCGCCCGGGGGGCGGGGGGGAACTACAATGAGCAGTTCTTC
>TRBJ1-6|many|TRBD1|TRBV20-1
CSAGQGGNSPLHF
TGCAGTGCTGGACAGGGGGGAAATTCACCCCTCCACTTT
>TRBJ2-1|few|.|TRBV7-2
CASSLTPNNEQFF
TGTGCCAGCAGCTTAACCCCTAACAATGAGCAGTTCTTC
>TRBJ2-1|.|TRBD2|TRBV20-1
CSAAGLAGVPYNEQFF
TGCAGTGCTGCGGGACTAGCGGGAGTTCCCTACAATGAGCAGTTCTTC
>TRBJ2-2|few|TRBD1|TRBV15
CATSPGQGFTGELFF
TGTGCCACCAGCCCGGGACAGGGCTTTACCGGGGAGCTGTTTTTT
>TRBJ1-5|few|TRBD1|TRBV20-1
CSASFGTGGAGSNQPQHF
TGCAGTGCTAGTTTCGGGACAGGGGGCGCGGGAAGCAATCAGCCCCAGCATTTT
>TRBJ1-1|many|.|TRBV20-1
CSARIGDLAVVRNTEAFF
TGCAGTGCTAGAATTGGGGATTTGGCCGTCGTTCGGAACACTGAAGCTTTCTTT
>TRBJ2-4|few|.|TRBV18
CASSPAGRNLLAKNIQYF
TGTGCCAGCTCGCCCGCAGGACGGAACCTTTTAGCCAAAAACATTCAGTACTTC
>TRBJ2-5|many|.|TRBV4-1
CASSQDNLGETQYF
TGCGCCAGCAGCCAAGATAACTTAGGAGAGACCCAGTACTTC
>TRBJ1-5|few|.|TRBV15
CATRLTGLEQPQHF
TGTGCCACCCGTCTTACCGGGCTGGAACAGCCCCAGCATTTT
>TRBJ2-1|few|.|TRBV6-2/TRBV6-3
CASSKGPEQFF
TGTGCCAGCAGTAAGGGACCGGAGCAGTTCTTC
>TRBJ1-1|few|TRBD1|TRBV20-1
CSAWDRGITEAFF
TGCAGTGCGTGGGACAGGGGAATCACTGAAGCTTTCTTT
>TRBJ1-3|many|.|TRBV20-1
CSARERGLAGNTIYF
TGCAGTGCTAGAGAGCGGGGGCTCGCTGGAAACACCATATATTTT
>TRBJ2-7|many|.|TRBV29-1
CSVASVFKGEQYF
TGCAGCGTTGCGTCGGTATTCAAGGGCGAGCAGTACTTC
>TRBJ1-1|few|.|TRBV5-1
CASSMNTEAFF
TGCGCCAGCAGCATGAACACTGAAGCTTTCTTT
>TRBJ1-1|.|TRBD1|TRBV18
CASSPPGTANTEAFF
TGTGCCAGCTCACCCCCTGGGACAGCAAACACTGAAGCTTTCTTT
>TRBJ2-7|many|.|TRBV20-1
CSANGRTYEQYF
TGCAGTGCTAATGGACGGACCTACGAGCAGTACTTC
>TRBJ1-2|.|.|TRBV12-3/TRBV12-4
CASSLAGPGGTYGYTF
TGTGCCAGCAGTTTAGCGGGCCCCGGTGGCACCTATGGCTACACCTTC
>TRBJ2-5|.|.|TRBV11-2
CASSPRPQEKTQYF
TGTGCCAGCAGCCCTAGACCACAGGAGAAGACCCAGTACTTC
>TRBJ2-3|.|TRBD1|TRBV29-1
CSVEGQGPDTQYF
TGCAGCGTTGAGGGACAGGGACCAGATACGCAGTATTTT
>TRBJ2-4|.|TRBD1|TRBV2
CASKGQLAKNIQYF
TGTGCCAGCAAGGGACAGCTAGCCAAAAACATTCAGTACTTC
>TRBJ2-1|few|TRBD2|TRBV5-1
CASSRTGTSGGSSYNEQFF
TGCGCCAGCAGCCGTACCGGGACTAGCGGTGGGAGCTCCTACAATGAGCAGTTCTTC
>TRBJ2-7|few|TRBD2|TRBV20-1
CSANSGSPYEQYF
TGCAGTGCAAATAGCGGGAGCCCCTACGAGCAGTACTTC
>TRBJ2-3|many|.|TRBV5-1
CASSLLADVTETQYF
TGCGCCAGCAGCTTATTAGCAGACGTCACGGAGACGCAGTATTTT
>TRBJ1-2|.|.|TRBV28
CASSTGTNFHTF
TGTGCCAGCAGTACAGGGACCAATTTCCACACCTTC
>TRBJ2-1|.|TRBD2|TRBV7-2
CASSLAIERGGNEQFF
TGTGCCAGCAGCTTAGCGATAGAGCGGGGGGGCAATGAGCAGTTCTTC
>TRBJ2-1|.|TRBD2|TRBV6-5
CASSYSGLAEDNEQFF
TGTGCCAGCAGTTACTCGGGACTAGCGGAGGACAATGAGCAGTTCTTC
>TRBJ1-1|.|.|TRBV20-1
CSAPPSGSPGNTEAFF
TGCAGTGCTCCCCCCTCGGGGAGTCCCGGGAACACTGAAGCTTTCTTT
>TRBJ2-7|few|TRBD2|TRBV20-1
CSASTLGGGYEQYF
TGCAGTGCTAGCACCCTCGGCGGGGGCTACGAGCAGTACTTC
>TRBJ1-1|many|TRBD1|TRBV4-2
CASSQDTGAITEAFF
TGTGCCAGCAGCCAGGACACAGGGGCGATCACTGAAGCTTTCTTT
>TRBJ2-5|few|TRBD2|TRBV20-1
CSAGPAGPRETQYF
TGCAGTGCCGGCCCAGCGGGGCCTCGAGAGACCCAGTACTTC
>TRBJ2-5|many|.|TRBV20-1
CSASNWGQETQYF
TGCAGTGCTAGTAATTGGGGTCAAGAGACCCAGTACTTC
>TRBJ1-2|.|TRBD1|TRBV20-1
CSGQGNGYTF
TGCAGTGGACAGGGGAACGGCTACACCTTC